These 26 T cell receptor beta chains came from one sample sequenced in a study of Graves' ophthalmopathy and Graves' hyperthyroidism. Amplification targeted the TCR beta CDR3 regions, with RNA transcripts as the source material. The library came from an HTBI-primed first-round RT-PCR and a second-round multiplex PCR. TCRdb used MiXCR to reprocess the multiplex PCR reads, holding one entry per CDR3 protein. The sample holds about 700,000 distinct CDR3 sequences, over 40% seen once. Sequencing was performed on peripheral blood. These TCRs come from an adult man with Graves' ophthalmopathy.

The CDR3 is CASSQDDSSGANVLTF. DNA for the CDR3: TGTGCCAGCAGCCAAGATGATAGCTCTGGGGCCAACGTCCTGACTTTC. The rearrangement links TRBV7-2 to TRBJ2-6; no definite D call. Germline V gene lookup returns CDR1 SGHTA and CDR2 FQGNSA. V was shortened by 5 bases and J by 0 bases, with 11 bases between the two germline ends. This CDR3 comprises 16 residues.

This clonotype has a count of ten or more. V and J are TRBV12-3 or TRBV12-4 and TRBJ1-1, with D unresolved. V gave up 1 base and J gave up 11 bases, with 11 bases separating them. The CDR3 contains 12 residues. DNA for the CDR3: TGTGCCAGCAGTTTAGTGGGGAGGACGGCTTTCTTT. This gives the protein CASSLVGRTAFF.

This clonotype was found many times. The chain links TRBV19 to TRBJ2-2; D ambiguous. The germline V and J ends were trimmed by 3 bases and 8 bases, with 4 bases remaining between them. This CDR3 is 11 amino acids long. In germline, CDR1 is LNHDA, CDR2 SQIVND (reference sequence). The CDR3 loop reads CASSMVGELFF. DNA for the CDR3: TGTGCCAGTAGTATGGTGGGGGAGCTGTTTTTT.

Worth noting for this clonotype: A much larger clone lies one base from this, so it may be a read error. CDR3 amino acids: CAVSGRPEKETQYF. CDR3 nucleotides: TGTGCCGTCAGTGGGCGGCCGGAAAAAGAGACCCAGTACTTC. J is TRBJ2-5 and V is TRBV10-3; D gene ambiguous. CDR1 and CDR2 (germline): ENHRY, SYGVKD. There are 14 residues in the CDR3.

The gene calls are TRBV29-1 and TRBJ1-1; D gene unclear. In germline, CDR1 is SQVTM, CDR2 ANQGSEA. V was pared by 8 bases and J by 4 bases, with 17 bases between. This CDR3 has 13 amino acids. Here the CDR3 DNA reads TGCAGCAGTTTAGGTGCCACACCCACTGAAGCTTTCTTT. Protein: CSSLGATPTEAFF.

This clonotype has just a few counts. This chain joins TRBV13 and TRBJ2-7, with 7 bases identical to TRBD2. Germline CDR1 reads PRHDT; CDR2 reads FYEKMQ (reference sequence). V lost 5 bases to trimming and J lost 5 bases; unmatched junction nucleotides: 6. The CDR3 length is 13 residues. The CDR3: CASSVTSYDEQYF. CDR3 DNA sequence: TGTGCCAGCAGCGTGACTAGCTACGACGAGCAGTACTTC.

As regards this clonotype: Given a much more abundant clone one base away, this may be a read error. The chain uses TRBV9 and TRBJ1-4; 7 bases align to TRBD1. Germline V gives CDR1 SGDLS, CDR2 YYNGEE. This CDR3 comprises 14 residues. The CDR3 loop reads CTSTVRRGNEKLFF. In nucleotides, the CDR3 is TGTACCAGCACCGTCCGCAGGGGGAATGAAAAACTGTTTTTT.

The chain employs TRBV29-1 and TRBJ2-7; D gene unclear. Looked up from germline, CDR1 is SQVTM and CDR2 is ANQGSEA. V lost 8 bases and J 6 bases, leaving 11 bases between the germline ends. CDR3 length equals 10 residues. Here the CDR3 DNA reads TGCAGCCTCCCCAGTGGCGAGCAGTACTTC. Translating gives CSLPSGEQYF.

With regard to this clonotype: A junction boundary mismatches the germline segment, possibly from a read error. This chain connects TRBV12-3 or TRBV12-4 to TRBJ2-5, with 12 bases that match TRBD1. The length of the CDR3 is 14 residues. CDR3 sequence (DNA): TGTGCCAGCAGTAGGGGACAGGGGGCAGAGCCCCAGTACTTC. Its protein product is CASSRGQGAEPQYF.

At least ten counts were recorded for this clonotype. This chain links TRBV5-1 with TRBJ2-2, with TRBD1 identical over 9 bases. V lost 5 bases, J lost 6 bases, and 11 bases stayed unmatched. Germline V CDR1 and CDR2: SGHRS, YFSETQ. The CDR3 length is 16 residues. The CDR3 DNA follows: TGCGCCAGCAGTTCACCGGGACAGGGTCGATCCGGGGAGCTGTTTTTT. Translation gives CASSSPGQGRSGELFF.

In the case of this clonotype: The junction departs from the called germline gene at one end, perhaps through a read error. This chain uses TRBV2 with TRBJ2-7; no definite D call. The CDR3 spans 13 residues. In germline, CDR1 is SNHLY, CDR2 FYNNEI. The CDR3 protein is CASSPEISYERYF. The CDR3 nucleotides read TGTGCCAGCAGTCCCGAGATAAGCTACGAGCGGTACTTC.

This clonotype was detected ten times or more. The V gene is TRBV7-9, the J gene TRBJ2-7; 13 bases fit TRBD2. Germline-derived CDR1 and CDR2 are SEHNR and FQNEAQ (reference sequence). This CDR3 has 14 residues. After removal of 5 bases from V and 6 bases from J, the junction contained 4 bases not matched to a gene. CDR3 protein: CASSTTSGRPEQYF. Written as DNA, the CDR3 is TGTGCCAGCAGCACGACTAGCGGGAGGCCCGAGCAGTACTTC.

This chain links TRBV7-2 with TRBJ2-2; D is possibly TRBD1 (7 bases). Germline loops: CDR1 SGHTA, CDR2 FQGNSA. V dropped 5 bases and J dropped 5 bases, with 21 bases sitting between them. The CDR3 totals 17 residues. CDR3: CASSLTQGQGRTGELFF. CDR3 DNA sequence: TGTGCCAGCAGCCTCACACAGGGGCAGGGGAGGACCGGGGAGCTGTTTTTT.

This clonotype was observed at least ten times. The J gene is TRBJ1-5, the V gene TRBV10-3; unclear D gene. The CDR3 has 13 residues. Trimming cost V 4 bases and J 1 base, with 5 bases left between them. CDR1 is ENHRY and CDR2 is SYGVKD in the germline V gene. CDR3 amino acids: CAISVGSNQPQHF. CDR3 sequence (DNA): TGTGCCATCAGTGTGGGCAGCAATCAGCCCCAGCATTTT.

Here the CDR3 reads CASSIKGGSYNSPLHF. The CDR3 DNA reads as TGTGCCAGTAGTATTAAGGGGGGCTCCTATAATTCACCCCTCCACTTT. This sequence joins TRBV19 and TRBJ1-6; tentative D call: TRBD1 (6 bases). With 3 bases removed from V and 0 bases from J, the gap between germline ends came to 9 bases. CDR1 LNHDA and CDR2 SQIVND come from the germline V gene (reference sequence). This CDR3 is built from 16 residues.

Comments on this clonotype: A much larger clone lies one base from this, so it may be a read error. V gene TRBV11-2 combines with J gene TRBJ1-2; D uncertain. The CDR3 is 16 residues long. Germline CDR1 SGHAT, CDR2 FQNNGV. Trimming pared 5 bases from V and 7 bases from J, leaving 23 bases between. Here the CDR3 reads CASSTPDGRPDCGYTF. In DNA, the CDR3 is TGTGCCAGCAGCACTCCGGATGGGCGTCCTGACTGTGGCTACACCTTC.

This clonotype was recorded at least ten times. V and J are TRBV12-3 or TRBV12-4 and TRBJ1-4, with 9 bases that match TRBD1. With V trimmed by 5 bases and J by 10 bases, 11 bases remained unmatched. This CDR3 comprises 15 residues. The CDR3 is CASSILQGATGKLFF. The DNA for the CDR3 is TGTGCCAGCAGTATCCTACAGGGGGCGACGGGAAAACTGTTTTTT.

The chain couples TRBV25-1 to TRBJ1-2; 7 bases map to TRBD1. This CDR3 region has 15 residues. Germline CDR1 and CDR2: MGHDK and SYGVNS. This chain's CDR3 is CVGSDEGALGYGYTF. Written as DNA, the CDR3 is TGTGTCGGCAGTGATGAGGGGGCCTTGGGCTATGGCTACACCTTC.

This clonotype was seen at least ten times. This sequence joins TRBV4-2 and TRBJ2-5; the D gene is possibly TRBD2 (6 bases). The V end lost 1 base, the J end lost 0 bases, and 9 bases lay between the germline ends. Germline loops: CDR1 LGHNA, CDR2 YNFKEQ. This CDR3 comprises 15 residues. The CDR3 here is CASSQVAEYQETQYF. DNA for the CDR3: TGTGCCAGCAGCCAAGTAGCGGAATACCAAGAGACCCAGTACTTC.

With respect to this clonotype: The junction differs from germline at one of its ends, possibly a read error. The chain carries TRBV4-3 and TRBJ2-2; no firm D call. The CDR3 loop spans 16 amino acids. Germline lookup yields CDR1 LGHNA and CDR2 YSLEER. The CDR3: CATSQDDGANTGELFF. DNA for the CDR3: TGCGCCACCAGCCAAGATGACGGAGCGAACACCGGGGAGCTGTTTTTT.

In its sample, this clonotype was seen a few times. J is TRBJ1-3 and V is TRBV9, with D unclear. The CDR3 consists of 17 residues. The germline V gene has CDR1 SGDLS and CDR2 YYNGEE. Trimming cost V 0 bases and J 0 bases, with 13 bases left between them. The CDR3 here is CASSVAPATVSGNTIYF. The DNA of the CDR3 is TGTGCCAGCAGCGTAGCACCAGCGACTGTCTCTGGAAACACCATATATTTT. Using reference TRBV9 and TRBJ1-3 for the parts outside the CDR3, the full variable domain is DSGVTQTPKHLITATGQRVTLRCSPRSGDLSVYWYQQSLDQGLQFLIQYYNGEERAKGNILERFSAQQFPDLHSELNLSSLELGDSALYFCASSVAPATVSGNTIYFGEGSWLTVV.

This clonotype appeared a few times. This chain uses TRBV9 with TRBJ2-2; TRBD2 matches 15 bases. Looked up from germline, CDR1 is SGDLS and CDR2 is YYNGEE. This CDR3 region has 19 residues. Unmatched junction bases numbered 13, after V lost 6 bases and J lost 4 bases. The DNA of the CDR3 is TGTGCCAGCACCCGACACGGACTAGCGGGAGGGCCGGCCACCGGGGAGCTGTTTTTT. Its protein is CASTRHGLAGGPATGELFF.

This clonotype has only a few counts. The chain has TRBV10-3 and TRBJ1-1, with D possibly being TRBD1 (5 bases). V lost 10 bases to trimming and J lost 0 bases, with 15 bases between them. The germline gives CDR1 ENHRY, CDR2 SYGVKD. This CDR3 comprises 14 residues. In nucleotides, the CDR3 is TGTGCCAGCAGGAGGGGTTGGGTGAACACTGAAGCTTTCTTT. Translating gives CASRRGWVNTEAFF.

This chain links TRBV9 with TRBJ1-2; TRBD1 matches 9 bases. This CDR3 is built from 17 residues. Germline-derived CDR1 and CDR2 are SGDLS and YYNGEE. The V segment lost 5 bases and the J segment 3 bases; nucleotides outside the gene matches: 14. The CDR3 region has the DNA TGTGCCAGCAGTTTACGTATCAGTACAGGGGGCTACTATGGCTACACCTTC. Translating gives CASSLRISTGGYYGYTF.

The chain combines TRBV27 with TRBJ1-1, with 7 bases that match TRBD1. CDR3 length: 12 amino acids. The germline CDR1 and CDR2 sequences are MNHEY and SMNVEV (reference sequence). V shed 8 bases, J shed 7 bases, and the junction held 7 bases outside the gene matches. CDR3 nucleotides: TGTGCCAGCGTTCCCCAGGGGGGTGAAGCTTTCTTT. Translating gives CASVPQGGEAFF.

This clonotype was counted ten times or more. This chain's CDR3 is CAISPPGGVAEAFF. The CDR3 DNA follows: TGTGCCATCAGCCCGCCCGGTGGGGTTGCTGAAGCTTTCTTT. The V call is TRBV10-3, the J call TRBJ1-1; no firm D call. This CDR3 is 14 amino acids long. Trimming took off 6 bases at V and 6 bases at J, with 17 bases between the two ends. Germline CDR1 is ENHRY and CDR2 is SYGVKD.